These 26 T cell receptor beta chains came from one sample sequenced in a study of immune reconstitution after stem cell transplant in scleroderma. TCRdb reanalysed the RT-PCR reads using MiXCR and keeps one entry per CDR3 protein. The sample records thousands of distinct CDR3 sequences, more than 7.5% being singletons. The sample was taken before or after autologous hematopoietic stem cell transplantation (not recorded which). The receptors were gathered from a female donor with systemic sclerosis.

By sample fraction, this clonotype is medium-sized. CDR3 sequence reads: CASMGDRSTDTQYF. The DNA of the CDR3 is TGTGCCAGCATGGGGGACAGGAGCACAGATACGCAGTATTTT. V is TRBV2 and J is TRBJ2-3; 8 bases fit TRBD1. Trimming removed 7 bases from V and 0 bases from J; junction bases left unmatched: 3. The CDR3 length is 14 residues. Looked up from germline, CDR1 is SNHLY and CDR2 is FYNNEI.

The CDR3 coding sequence is TGCGCCAGCAGCTTGGCTACGTCAGGGGTGAGCATTCAGTACTTC. Translated: CASSLATSGVSIQYF. This sequence joins TRBV5-1 and TRBJ2-4; D possibly corresponds to TRBD1 (6 bases). The CDR3 contains 15 residues. CDR1 is SGHRS, CDR2 YFSETQ, per germline. V lost 0 bases, J lost 9 bases, and 16 bases lay in between. The complete variable domain, with remaining parts taken from reference TRBV5-1 and TRBJ2-4, reads KAGVTQTPRYLIKTRGQQVTLSCSPISGHRSVSWYQQTPGQGLQFLFEYFSETQRNKGNFPGRFSGRQFSNSRSEMNVSTLELGDSALYLCASSLATSGVSIQYFGAGTRLSVL.

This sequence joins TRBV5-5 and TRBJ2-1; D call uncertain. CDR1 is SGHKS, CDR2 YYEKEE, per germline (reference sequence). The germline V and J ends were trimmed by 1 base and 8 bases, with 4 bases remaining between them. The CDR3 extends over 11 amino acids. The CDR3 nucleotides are TGTGCCAGCAGCTTGAAGGATGAGCAGTTCTTC. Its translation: CASSLKDEQFF. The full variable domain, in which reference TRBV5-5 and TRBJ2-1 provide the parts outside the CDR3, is DAGVTQSPTHLIKTRGQQVTLRCSPISGHKSVSWYQQVLGQGPQFIFQYYEKEERGRGNFPDRFSARQFPNYSSELNVNALLLGDSALYLCASSLKDEQFFGPGTRLTVL.

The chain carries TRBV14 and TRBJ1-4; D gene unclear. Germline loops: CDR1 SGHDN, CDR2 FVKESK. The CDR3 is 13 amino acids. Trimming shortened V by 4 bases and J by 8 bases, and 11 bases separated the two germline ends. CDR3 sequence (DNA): TGTGCCAGCAGCCGGACGGCCCAAGAAAAACTGTTTTTT. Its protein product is CASSRTAQEKLFF.

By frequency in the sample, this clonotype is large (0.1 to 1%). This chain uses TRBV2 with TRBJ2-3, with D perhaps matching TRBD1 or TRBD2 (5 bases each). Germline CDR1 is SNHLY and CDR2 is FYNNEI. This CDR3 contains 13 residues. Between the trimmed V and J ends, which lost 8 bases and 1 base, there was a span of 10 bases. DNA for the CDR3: TGTGCCAGCGGGGACGGCGGCACAGATACGCAGTATTTT. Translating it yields CASGDGGTDTQYF.

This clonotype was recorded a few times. The CDR3 region has the DNA TGCGCCAGCAGCTTCAGGGGGAGTGGAGAGACCCAGTACTTC. Protein product: CASSFRGSGETQYF. The genes are TRBV5-1 and TRBJ2-5; 7 positions agree with TRBD1. The CDR3 is 14 residues long. The germline V gene encodes CDR1 SGHRS and CDR2 YFSETQ. J was trimmed by 4 bases and V by 2 bases; bases with no gene match: 5.

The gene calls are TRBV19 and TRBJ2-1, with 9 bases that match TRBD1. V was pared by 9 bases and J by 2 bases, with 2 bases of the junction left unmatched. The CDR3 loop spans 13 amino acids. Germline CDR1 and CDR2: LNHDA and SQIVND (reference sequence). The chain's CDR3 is CASRTGAYNEQFF. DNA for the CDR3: TGTGCCAGCAGGACAGGGGCCTACAATGAGCAGTTCTTC.

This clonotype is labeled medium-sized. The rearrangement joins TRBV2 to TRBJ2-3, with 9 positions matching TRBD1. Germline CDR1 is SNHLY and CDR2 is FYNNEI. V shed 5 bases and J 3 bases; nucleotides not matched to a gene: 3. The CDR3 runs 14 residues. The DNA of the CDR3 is TGTGCCAGCAGTACCGGGACAGGGACAGATACGCAGTATTTT. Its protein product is CASSTGTGTDTQYF.

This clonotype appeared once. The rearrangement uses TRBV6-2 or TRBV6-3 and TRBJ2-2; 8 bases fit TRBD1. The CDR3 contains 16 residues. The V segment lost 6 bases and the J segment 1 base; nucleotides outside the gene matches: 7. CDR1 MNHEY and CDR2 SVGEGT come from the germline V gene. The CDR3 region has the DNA TGTGCCAGCAGCCTGCAGGGGGCCCTGAACACCGGGGAGCTGTTTTTT. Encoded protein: CASSLQGALNTGELFF.

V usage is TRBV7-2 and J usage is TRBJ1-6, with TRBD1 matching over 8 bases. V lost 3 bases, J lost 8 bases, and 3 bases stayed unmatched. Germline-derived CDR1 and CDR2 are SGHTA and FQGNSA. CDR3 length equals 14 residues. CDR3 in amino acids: CASSFAGGYSPLHF. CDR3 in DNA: TGTGCCAGCAGCTTTGCAGGGGGCTATTCACCCCTCCACTTT.

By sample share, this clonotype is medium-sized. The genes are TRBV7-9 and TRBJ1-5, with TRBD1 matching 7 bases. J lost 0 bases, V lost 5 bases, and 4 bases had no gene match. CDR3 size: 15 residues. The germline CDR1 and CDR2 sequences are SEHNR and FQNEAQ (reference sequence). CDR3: CASSGDRASNQPQHF. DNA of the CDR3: TGTGCCAGCAGCGGTGACAGGGCTAGCAATCAGCCCCAGCATTTT. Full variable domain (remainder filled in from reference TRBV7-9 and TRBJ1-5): DTGVSQNPRHKITKRGQNVTFRCDPISEHNRLYWYRQTLGQGPEFLTYFQNEAQLEKSRLLSDRFSAERPKGSFSTLEIQRTEQGDSAMYLCASSGDRASNQPQHFGDGTRLSIL.

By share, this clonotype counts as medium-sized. CDR3 coding DNA: TGCGCCTTACCTGACAGGGTCTACGAGCAGTACTTC. Translation gives CALPDRVYEQYF. V usage is TRBV23-1 and J usage is TRBJ2-7; 7 bases line up with TRBD1. TRBV23-1 is assigned to the ORF class and has an uncertain function. Unmatched junction bases numbered 7, after V lost 11 bases and J lost 3 bases. The CDR3 runs to 12 residues.

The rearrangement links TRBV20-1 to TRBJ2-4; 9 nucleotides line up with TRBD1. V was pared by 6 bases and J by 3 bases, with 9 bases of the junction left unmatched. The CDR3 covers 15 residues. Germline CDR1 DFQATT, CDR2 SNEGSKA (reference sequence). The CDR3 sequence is CSAMGQGEGKNIQYF. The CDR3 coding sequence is TGCAGTGCGATGGGACAGGGTGAGGGCAAAAACATTCAGTACTTC.

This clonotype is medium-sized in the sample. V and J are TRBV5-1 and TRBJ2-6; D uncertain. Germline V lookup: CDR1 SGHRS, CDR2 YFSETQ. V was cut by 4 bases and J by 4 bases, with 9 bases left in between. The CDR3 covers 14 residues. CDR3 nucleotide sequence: TGCGCCAGCAGCGATGTTGCCGGGGCCAACGTCCTGACTTTC. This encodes CASSDVAGANVLTF.

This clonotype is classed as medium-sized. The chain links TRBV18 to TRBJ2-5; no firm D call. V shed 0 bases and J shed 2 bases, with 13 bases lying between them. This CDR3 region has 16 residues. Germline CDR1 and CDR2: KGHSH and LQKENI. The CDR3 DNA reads TGTGCCAGCTCACCACCGGCTCCGGATGGGCAAGAGACCCAGTACTTC. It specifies CASSPPAPDGQETQYF.

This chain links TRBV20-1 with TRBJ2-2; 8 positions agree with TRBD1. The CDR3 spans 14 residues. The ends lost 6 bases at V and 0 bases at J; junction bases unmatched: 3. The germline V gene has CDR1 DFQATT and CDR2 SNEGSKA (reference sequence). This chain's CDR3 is CSARTGSNTGELFF. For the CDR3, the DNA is TGCAGTGCAAGGACAGGGTCGAACACCGGGGAGCTGTTTTTT.

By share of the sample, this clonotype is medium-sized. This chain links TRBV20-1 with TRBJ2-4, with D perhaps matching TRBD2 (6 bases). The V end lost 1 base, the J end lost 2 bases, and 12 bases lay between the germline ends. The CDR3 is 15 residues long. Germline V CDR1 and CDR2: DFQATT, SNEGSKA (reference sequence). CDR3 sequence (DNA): TGCAGTGCTAGAGCAATCGGGGGACCCAAAAACATTCAGTACTTC. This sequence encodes CSARAIGGPKNIQYF.

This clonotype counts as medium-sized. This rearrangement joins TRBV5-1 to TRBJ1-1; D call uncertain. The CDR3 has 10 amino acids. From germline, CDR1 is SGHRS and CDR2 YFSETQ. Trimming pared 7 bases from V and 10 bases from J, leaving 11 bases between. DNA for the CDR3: TGCGCCAGCCTACCGCCGGGAGCTTTCTTT. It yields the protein CASLPPGAFF.

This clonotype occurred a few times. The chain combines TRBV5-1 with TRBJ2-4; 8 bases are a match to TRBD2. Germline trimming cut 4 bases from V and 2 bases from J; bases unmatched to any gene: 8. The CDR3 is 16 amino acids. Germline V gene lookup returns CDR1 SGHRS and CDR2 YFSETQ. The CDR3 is CASSPGGERTKNIQYF. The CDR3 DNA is TGCGCCAGCAGCCCCGGGGGGGAAAGGACCAAAAACATTCAGTACTTC.

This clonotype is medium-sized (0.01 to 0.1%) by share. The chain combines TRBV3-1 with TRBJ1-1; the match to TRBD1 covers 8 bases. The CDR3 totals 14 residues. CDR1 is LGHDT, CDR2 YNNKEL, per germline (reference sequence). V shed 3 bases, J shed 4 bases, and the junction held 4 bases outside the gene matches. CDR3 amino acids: CASSHKTGVTEAFF. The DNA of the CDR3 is TGTGCCAGCAGCCACAAGACAGGGGTCACTGAAGCTTTCTTT.

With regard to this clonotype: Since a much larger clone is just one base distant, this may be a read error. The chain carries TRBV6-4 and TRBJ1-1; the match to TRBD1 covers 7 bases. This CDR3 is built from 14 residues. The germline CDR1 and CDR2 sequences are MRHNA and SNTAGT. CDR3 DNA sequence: TGTGCCAGCAGAACGACAGGGTTCGTCACTGAAACTTTCTTT. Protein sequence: CASRTTGFVTETFF.

The CDR3 nucleotides are TGTGCCAGCAGTGGTGGTAGCTCGACTAGCACAGATACGCAGTATTTT. As protein: CASSGGSSTSTDTQYF. V gene TRBV6-1 combines with J gene TRBJ2-3; D ambiguous. The CDR3 runs to 16 residues. V lost 4 bases to trimming and J lost 0 bases, with 14 bases between them. Germline V gives CDR1 MNHNS, CDR2 SASEGT.

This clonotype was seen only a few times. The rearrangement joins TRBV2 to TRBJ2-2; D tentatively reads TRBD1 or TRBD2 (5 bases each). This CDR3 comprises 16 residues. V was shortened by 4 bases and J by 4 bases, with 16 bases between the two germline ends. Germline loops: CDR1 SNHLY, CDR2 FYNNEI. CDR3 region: CASSGRGQGGTGELFF. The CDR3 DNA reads TGTGCCAGCAGTGGTAGAGGGCAGGGTGGCACCGGGGAGCTGTTTTTT.

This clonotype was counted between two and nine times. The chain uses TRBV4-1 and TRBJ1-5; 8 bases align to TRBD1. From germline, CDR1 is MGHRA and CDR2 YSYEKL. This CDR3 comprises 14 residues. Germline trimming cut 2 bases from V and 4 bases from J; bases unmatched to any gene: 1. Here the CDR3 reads CASSQRQGNQPQHF. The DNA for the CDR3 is TGCGCCAGCAGCCAAAGACAGGGGAATCAGCCCCAGCATTTT.

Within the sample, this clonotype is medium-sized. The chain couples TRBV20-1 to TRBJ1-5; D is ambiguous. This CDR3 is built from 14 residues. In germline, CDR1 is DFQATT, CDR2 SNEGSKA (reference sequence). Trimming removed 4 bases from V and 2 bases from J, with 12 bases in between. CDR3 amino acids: CSAIAGLGNQPQHF. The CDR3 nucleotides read TGCAGTGCTATCGCTGGTCTCGGCAATCAGCCCCAGCATTTT.

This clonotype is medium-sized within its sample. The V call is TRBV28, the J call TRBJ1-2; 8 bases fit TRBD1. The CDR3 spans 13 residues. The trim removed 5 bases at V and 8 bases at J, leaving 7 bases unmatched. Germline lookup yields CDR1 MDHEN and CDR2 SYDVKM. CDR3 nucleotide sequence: TGTGCCAGCAGTCTCGGACAGGGAGGGGGCTACACCTTC. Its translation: CASSLGQGGGYTF.